Sequencing of this T cell receptor (beta chain) was carried out in a study of regulatory T cells in long-lasting Graves disease. General observations from the study: Limited sample numbers may have lowered accuracy. Persistent Graves' patients showed less TCR diversity than newly diagnosed patients showed.

The V gene end was trimmed by 7 bases and the J gene end by 5 bases; junction bases not matched to a gene: 11. This CDR3 is built from 15 residues. Germline V gene lookup returns CDR1 MNHEY and CDR2 SMNVEV (reference sequence). Stated time point: newly diagnosed GD, antithyroid drugs for less than 3 months. PBMC-derived RNA was used for the TCR library. Nine milliliters of peripheral blood went into EDTA tubes. Researchers made TCR beta libraries by using iRepertoire HTBI primers and running Arm-PCR on CDR3 regions. TCRdb reanalysed the multiplex PCR reads using MiXCR and keeps one entry per CDR3 protein. Of 500,000 to 700,000 distinct CDR3 sequences in the sample, 15% to 20% are singletons; the top ten hold approximately 20%. This clonotype was seen ten or more times. Antigen specificity is unknown. A further study also used this sample, focusing on T cells in Graves' hyperthyroidism and ophthalmopathy.

Sequencing used peripheral blood mononuclear cells (PBMCs), obtained at new diagnosis, from a patient treated with antithyroid drugs. The receptor was derived from a woman under 40 with Graves disease. The chain links TRBV27 to TRBJ2-3; 8 nucleotides match TRBD2. CDR3 amino acids: CASTLRGAGEDTQYF. The CDR3 DNA reads TGTGCCAGCACCTTGCGGGGGGCCGGTGAAGATACGCAGTATTTT.